These T cell receptor beta chains were read from a single sample in a study of cytomegalovirus exposure and HLA in healthy donors. Sequencing used immunoSEQ multiplex PCR; TCRdb keeps in-frame clones, though not all of them. The sample lists roughly 40,000 clones; 40% to 60% were seen once. Sequencing was done on a sample of PBMCs. The receptor source for this set is a human donor in good health. Each CDR3 is given with its conserved first and last residue. D genes are given only for firm matches. Clone size is stated in some rows and not others, as once, few, many or a class when expanded.

V	size	D	J	CDR3	DNA
TRBV29-1	few	-	TRBJ1-1	CSVENWAGNTEAFF	TGCAGCGTTGAAAATTGGGCCGGGAACACTGAAGCTTTCTTT
TRBV5-4	-	TRBD2	TRBJ2-7	CASSLSVAGGPGYEQYF	TGTGCCAGCAGCTTATCGGTAGCGGGAGGGCCGGGGTACGAGCAGTACTTC
TRBV7-3	-	-	TRBJ2-5	CASSIRPGDRAAQYF	TGTGCCAGCAGCATACGGCCGGGGGATCGAGCAGCCCAGTACTTC
TRBV28	once	-	TRBJ2-7	CASRTTGQGFSEQYF	TGTGCCAGCAGGACTACGGGACAAGGCTTCTCCGAGCAGTACTTC
TRBV7-9	-	-	TRBJ1-6	CASSLHLGGRANSPLHF	TGTGCCAGCAGCCTCCATTTGGGGGGGAGGGCTAATTCACCCCTCCACTTT
TRBV5-8	-	-	TRBJ2-7	CASSLQRYEQYF	TGTGCCAGCAGCTTGCAAAGATACGAGCAGTACTTC
TRBV6-5	many	TRBD2	TRBJ2-1	CASNPPGGGTNEQFF	TGTGCCAGCAACCCTCCTGGCGGGGGGACTAATGAGCAGTTCTTC
TRBV28	-	TRBD1	TRBJ1-2	CASSLPIGGNGYTF	TGTGCCAGCAGTTTACCGATAGGGGGCAATGGCTACACCTTC
TRBV7-3	-	-	TRBJ1-1	CASSQGPRGTEAFF	TGTGCCAGCAGCCAGGGGCCCCGAGGGACTGAAGCTTTCTTT
TRBV7-2	-	TRBD1	TRBJ2-1	CASSLRQGHNEQFF	TGTGCCAGCAGCTTGAGACAGGGGCACAATGAGCAGTTCTTC
TRBV7-3	few	TRBD1	TRBJ2-3	CASSTGQGTGDTQYF	TGTGCCAGCAGCACCGGACAGGGTACGGGAGATACGCAGTATTTT
TRBV7-9	-	TRBD1	TRBJ2-7	CASSLDRGLHEQYF	TGTGCCAGCAGCTTAGACAGGGGGCTACACGAGCAGTACTTC
TRBV6-6	few	TRBD1	TRBJ1-5	CASSYGTGGIHQPQHF	TGTGCCAGCAGTTACGGGACAGGGGGGATCCATCAGCCCCAGCATTTT
TRBV9	-	TRBD1	TRBJ1-1	CASSTGQVLNTEAFF	TGTGCCAGCAGCACTGGACAGGTTTTGAACACTGAAGCTTTCTTT
TRBV10-3	-	-	TRBJ2-1	CAISEYGLRGGYEQFF	TGTGCCATCAGTGAGTACGGGTTGAGAGGCGGCTATGAGCAGTTCTTC
TRBV11-2	-	-	TRBJ1-3	CASSFESSLNTIYF	TGTGCCAGCAGCTTCGAGTCAAGTCTTAACACCATATATTTT
TRBV18	-	TRBD1	TRBJ2-7	CASSPIDRGYEQYF	TGTGCCAGCTCACCCATAGACAGGGGTTACGAGCAGTACTTC
TRBV29-1	-	TRBD1	TRBJ1-1	CSVTGLGVNTEAFF	TGCAGCGTGACAGGGTTAGGGGTGAACACTGAAGCTTTCTTT
TRBV7-3	-	-	TRBJ1-1	CASSASRDRSEAFF	TGTGCCAGCAGCGCCTCCAGGGATAGATCTGAAGCTTTCTTT
TRBV5-6	-	-	TRBJ1-2	CASSSMDSGRGYTF	TGTGCCAGCAGCTCCATGGATAGCGGGAGGGGCTACACCTTC
TRBV7-3	few	-	TRBJ2-7	CASSLLAGSYEQYF	TGTGCCAGCAGCTTACTCGCAGGTTCCTACGAGCAGTACTTC
TRBV5-4	few	-	TRBJ1-4	CASSQQGLNEKLFF	TGTGCCAGCAGTCAACAGGGCCTTAATGAAAAACTGTTTTTT
TRBV6-1	few	TRBD1	TRBJ1-2	CASSDLTGADYGYTF	TGTGCCAGCAGTGACTTGACAGGGGCGGACTATGGCTACACCTTC
TRBV6-5	-	TRBD1	TRBJ1-2	CASSLEGAYGYTF	TGTGCCAGCAGTCTGGAGGGGGCCTATGGCTACACCTTC
TRBV2	-	TRBD1	TRBJ2-1	CASSEQGASYNEQFF	TGTGCCAGCAGTGAACAGGGGGCTTCCTACAATGAGCAGTTCTTC
TRBV5-5	-	TRBD1	TRBJ1-2	CASTRQGGMDGHTF	TGTGCCAGCACACGACAGGGGGGTATGGATGGCCACACCTTC
TRBV4-2	few	TRBD1	TRBJ1-2	CASSQEEGDRLYGYTF	TGTGCCAGCAGCCAAGAAGAGGGGGACAGGCTCTATGGCTACACCTTC
TRBV19	few	-	TRBJ1-1	CASLLNTEAFF	TGTGCCAGCCTACTGAACACTGAAGCTTTCTTT
TRBV27	-	TRBD2	TRBJ2-5	CASRTSWREGWETQYF	TGTGCCAGCAGGACCTCTTGGCGGGAGGGGTGGGAGACCCAGTACTTC
TRBV2	-	TRBD1	TRBJ1-1	CASSEGGQRAFF	TGTGCCAGCAGTGAAGGGGGACAGAGAGCTTTCTTT
TRBV28	-	TRBD2	TRBJ2-5	CASSLSRWASGRYQETQYF	TGTGCCAGCAGTTTATCTCGGTGGGCTAGCGGGAGGTACCAAGAGACCCAGTACTTC
TRBV19	few	TRBD2	TRBJ2-1	CASSIGGGANEQFF	TGTGCCAGTAGTATTGGCGGGGGGGCAAATGAGCAGTTCTTC
TRBV7-9	-	-	TRBJ2-5	CASSLGGWETQYF	TGTGCCAGCAGCCTCGGCGGTTGGGAGACCCAGTACTTC
TRBV10-3	-	-	TRBJ1-1	CAINDAGTMNTEAFF	TGTGCCATCAATGATGCAGGGACTATGAACACTGAAGCTTTCTTT
TRBV28	-	TRBD1	TRBJ1-1	CASSFVGTANTEAFF	TGTGCCAGCAGTTTCGTCGGGACAGCGAACACTGAAGCTTTCTTT
TRBV2	-	TRBD1	TRBJ1-2	CASRQGGGFYGYTF	TGTGCCAGCAGGCAGGGGGGCGGATTCTATGGCTACACCTTC
TRBV27	-	TRBD2	TRBJ2-5	CASSLSGQETQYF	TGTGCCAGCAGTCTTAGCGGGCAAGAGACCCAGTACTTC
TRBV11-3	-	TRBD2	TRBJ2-1	CASSRGGLAGALNNEQFF	TGTGCCAGCAGCCGAGGGGGACTAGCGGGAGCCCTAAACAATGAGCAGTTCTTC
TRBV28	-	TRBD1	TRBJ1-5	CASRKTGGSNQPQHF	TGTGCCAGCAGGAAGACAGGGGGTAGCAATCAGCCCCAGCATTTT
TRBV9	few	TRBD2	TRBJ2-3	CASSEGLAGGRVTDTQYF	TGTGCCAGCAGCGAGGGACTAGCGGGGGGGCGGGTCACAGATACGCAGTATTTT
TRBV19	-	-	TRBJ2-1	CASMSSALRPSYNEQFF	TGTGCCAGTATGAGCTCTGCGCTGCGGCCCTCCTACAATGAGCAGTTCTTC
TRBV9	-	TRBD2	TRBJ2-2	CASSSLAGAAGELFF	TGTGCCAGCAGCTCTTTAGCGGGGGCGGCCGGGGAGCTGTTTTTT
TRBV28	-	-	TRBJ2-5	CASSLRGQGRAQYF	TGTGCCAGCAGTTTACGGGGACAAGGGAGGGCCCAGTACTTC